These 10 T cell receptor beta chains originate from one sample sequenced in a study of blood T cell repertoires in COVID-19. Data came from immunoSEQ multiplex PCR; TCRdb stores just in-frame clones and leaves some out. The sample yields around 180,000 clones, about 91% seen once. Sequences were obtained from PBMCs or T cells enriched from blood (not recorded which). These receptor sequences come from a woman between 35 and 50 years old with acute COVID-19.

The CDR3 DNA reads as TGCGCCAGCAGCCAGGGACTAGCGGGAGACGATGTCGAGTACTTC. Amino acid sequence: CASSQGLAGDDVEYF. V is TRBV5-1 and J is TRBJ2-7; 14 bases agree with TRBD2. Germline V lookup: CDR1 SGHRS, CDR2 YFSETQ. The CDR3 contains 15 residues. J lost 11 bases, V lost 4 bases, and 11 bases had no gene match.

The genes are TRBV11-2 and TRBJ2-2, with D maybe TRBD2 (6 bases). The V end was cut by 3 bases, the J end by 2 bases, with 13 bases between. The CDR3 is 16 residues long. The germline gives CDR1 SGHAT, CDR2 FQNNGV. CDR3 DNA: TGTGCCAGCAGCTTGGTTGGGGGAGGAAACACCGGGGAGCTGTTTTTT. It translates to CASSLVGGGNTGELFF. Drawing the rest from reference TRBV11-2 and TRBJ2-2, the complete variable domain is EAGVAQSPRYKIIEKRQSVAFWCNPISGHATLYWYQQILGQGPKLLIQFQNNGVVDDSQLPKDRFSAERLKGVDSTLKIQPAKLEDSAVYLCASSLVGGGNTGELFFGEGSRLTVL.

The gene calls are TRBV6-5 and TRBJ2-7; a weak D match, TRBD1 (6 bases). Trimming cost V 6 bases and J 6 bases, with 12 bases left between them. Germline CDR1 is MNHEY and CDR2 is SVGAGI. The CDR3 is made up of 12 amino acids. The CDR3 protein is CASRPTGREQYF. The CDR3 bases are TGTGCCAGCAGACCTACAGGGCGCGAGCAGTACTTC.

The CDR3 loop reads CASSQEWSSGNTIYF. The CDR3 bases are TGTGCCAGCAGCCAAGAATGGAGCTCTGGAAACACCATATATTTT. The chain uses TRBV3-1 (or the pseudogene TRBV3-2) and TRBJ1-3, with D unclear. Germline CDR1 and CDR2: LGHDT and YNNKEL (reference sequence). V was pared by 0 bases and J by 0 bases, with 6 bases between. This CDR3 is 15 amino acids long.

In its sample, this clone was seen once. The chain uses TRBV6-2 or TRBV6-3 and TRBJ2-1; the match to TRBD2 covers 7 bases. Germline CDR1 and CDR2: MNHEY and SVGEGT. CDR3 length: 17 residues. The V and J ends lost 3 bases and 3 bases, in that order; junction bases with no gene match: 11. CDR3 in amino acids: CASSYSAPSGIYNEQFF. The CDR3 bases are TGTGCCAGCAGTTATTCCGCACCTAGCGGCATCTACAATGAGCAGTTCTTC.

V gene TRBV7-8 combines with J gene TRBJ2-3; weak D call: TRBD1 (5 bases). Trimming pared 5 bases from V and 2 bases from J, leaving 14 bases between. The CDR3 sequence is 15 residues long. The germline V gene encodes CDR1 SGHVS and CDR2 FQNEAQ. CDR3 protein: CASSAQGLFTDTQYF. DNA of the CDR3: TGTGCCAGCAGCGCTCAGGGCCTGTTCACAGATACGCAGTATTTT.

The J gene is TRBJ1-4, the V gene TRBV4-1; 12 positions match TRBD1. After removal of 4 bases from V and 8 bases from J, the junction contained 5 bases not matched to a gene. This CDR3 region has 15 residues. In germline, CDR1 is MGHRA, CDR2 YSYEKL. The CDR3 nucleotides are TGCGCCAGCAGCCTGGGGACAGGGGGCCGGGAAAAACTGTTTTTT. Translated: CASSLGTGGREKLFF.

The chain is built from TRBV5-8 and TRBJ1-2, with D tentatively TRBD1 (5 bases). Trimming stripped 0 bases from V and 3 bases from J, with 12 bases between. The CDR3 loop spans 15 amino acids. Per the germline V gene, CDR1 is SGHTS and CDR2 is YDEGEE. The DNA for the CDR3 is TGTGCCAGCAGCTTGGGGGGCTCGCTTGACTATGGCTACACCTTC. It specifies CASSLGGSLDYGYTF.

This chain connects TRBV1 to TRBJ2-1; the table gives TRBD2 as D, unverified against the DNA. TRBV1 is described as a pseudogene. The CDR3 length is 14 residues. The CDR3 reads CTTPGTRGYNEQFF. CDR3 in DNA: TGCACCACCCCCGGGACTAGGGGATACAATGAGCAGTTCTTC.

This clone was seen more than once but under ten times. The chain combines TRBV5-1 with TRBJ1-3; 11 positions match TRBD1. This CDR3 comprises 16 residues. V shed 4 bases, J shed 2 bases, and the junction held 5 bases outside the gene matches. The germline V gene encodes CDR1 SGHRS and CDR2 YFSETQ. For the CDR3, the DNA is TGCGCCAGCAGCCGTGGACAGGGGGCGCCTGGAAACACCATATATTTT. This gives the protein CASSRGQGAPGNTIYF.